Shown below are 26 T cell receptor beta chains from a single sample sequenced in a study of post-analysis software for immune sequencing data. Their antigen targets remain unknown. Points from the study as a whole: Patients used about 5 TRBV segments, including TRBV5-6, TRBV5-1 and TRBV20-1, more often than controls.

TCR beta cDNA libraries included unique molecular identifiers. From the PCR reads, TCRdb called clonotypes with MiXCR, one entry per CDR3 protein. The table lists some 800,000 distinct CDR3 sequences, under 60% of them singletons. Sequencing was performed on blood. The receptor set was obtained from a girl aged 10 to 17 with multiple sclerosis.

The chain carries TRBV13 and TRBJ2-1, with TRBD2 matching over 9 bases. J gave up 7 bases and V 2 bases, and 15 bases lay outside the gene matches. CDR1 and CDR2 from the germline V gene are PRHDT and FYEKMQ (reference sequence). The length of the CDR3 is 18 residues. CDR3 DNA sequence: TGTGCCAGCAGCTTATTGACTCGGGGACTAGCAAGTTGGAATGAGCAGTTCTTC. It translates to CASSLLTRGLASWNEQFF.

The gene calls are TRBV10-3 and TRBJ2-7, with 8 bases that match TRBD2. Germline CDR1 and CDR2: ENHRY and SYGVKD. V lost 5 bases, J lost 7 bases, and 19 bases stayed unmatched. This CDR3 comprises 17 residues. The CDR3 loop reads CAISIESGSNPYNEQYF. The CDR3 coding sequence is TGTGCCATCAGTATTGAGAGCGGGAGCAACCCTTACAATGAGCAGTACTTC.

This clonotype was counted a few times. The gene calls are TRBV6-6 and TRBJ1-1; D is possibly TRBD1 (6 bases). V was cut by 6 bases and J by 2 bases, with 16 bases left in between. The CDR3 totals 15 residues. Germline V gene sequence: CDR1 MNHNY, CDR2 SVGAGI (reference sequence). The CDR3 here is CASSHSGTQNTEAFF. DNA for the CDR3: TGTGCCAGCAGCCACTCCGGGACACAAAACACTGAAGCTTTCTTT.

This clonotype was detected only a few times. The V gene is TRBV7-9, the J gene TRBJ1-4, with a possible D match to TRBD1 (6 bases). V was shortened by 5 bases and J by 8 bases, with 15 bases between the two germline ends. The germline V gene has CDR1 SEHNR and CDR2 FQNEAQ (reference sequence). The CDR3 length is 14 residues. The DNA for the CDR3 is TGTGCCAGCAGCCCACCGGGGGCCCGGGAAAAACTGTTTTTT. Translated, it gives CASSPPGAREKLFF.

The rearrangement uses TRBV20-1 and TRBJ2-7; no definite D call. V gave up 3 bases and J gave up 6 bases, with 12 bases separating them. The CDR3 has 12 residues. CDR1 and CDR2 (germline): DFQATT, SNEGSKA (reference sequence). The CDR3 DNA follows: TGCAGTGCTAGCGGGCCCACGGGCGAGCAGTACTTC. Residues: CSASGPTGEQYF.

The rearrangement uses TRBV4-1 and TRBJ2-5, with 8 positions matching TRBD2. Germline V gene data show CDR1 as MGHRA and CDR2 as YSYEKL. The V and J ends lost 1 base and 11 bases, in that order; junction bases with no gene match: 21. CDR3 length: 18 residues. CDR3 sequence reads: CASSQGESGSLPYNEQYF. The CDR3 nucleotides read TGCGCCAGCAGCCAAGGGGAGAGCGGGAGCCTGCCCTACAATGAGCAGTACTTC.

V and J are TRBV9 and TRBJ2-4; D assignment may be TRBD1 or TRBD2 (6 bases each). The end of the DNA is better explained by TRBJ2-7, so the J call may be wrong. The CDR3 has 15 residues. Germline values: CDR1 SGDLS, CDR2 YYNGEE. CDR3 protein: CASSPSGADGYEQYF. CDR3 sequence (DNA): TGTGCCAGCAGCCCATCGGGGGCCGATGGCTACGAGCAGTACTTC.

V usage is TRBV20-1 and J usage is TRBJ2-7; 10 positions match TRBD2. This CDR3 is 16 amino acids long. With V trimmed by 0 bases and J by 5 bases, 10 bases remained unmatched. Germline V gene sequence: CDR1 DFQATT, CDR2 SNEGSKA (reference sequence). Here the CDR3 reads CSAREISGRAVDEQYF. The CDR3 DNA reads as TGCAGTGCTAGAGAGATAAGCGGGAGGGCCGTGGACGAGCAGTACTTC.

The chain is built from TRBV7-3 and TRBJ2-1, with a weak D call TRBD1 (6 bases). Trimming removed 5 bases from V and 0 bases from J, with 14 bases in between. The CDR3 has 16 residues. Germline V lookup: CDR1 SGHTA, CDR2 FQGTGA. The DNA of the CDR3 is TGTGCCAGCAGCCTCCTCACAGGGTCCTCCTACAATGAGCAGTTCTTC. Protein: CASSLLTGSSYNEQFF.

V gene TRBV6-2 or TRBV6-3 combines with J gene TRBJ2-5; D is unresolved. The V gene's germline CDR1 is MNHEY and CDR2 SVGEGT. The CDR3 spans 13 residues. The V and J ends lost 4 bases and 0 bases respectively, with 6 bases between them. In DNA, the CDR3 is TGTGCCAGCAGTTCGCCAAACCAAGAGACCCAGTACTTC. Translating gives CASSSPNQETQYF.

The CDR3 protein is CASNPSWGSSYNEQFF. The CDR3 DNA follows: TGTGCCAGCAACCCTTCGTGGGGGAGCTCCTACAATGAGCAGTTCTTC. V usage is TRBV7-9 and J usage is TRBJ2-1; tentatively, D is TRBD1 or TRBD2 (5 bases each). V was cut by 7 bases and J by 0 bases, with 16 bases left in between. This CDR3 contains 16 residues. Germline V gene lookup returns CDR1 SEHNR and CDR2 FQNEAQ (reference sequence).

This chain links TRBV15 with TRBJ1-5; TRBD1 agrees at 7 bases. The CDR3 extends over 15 amino acids. Per germline, CDR1 LNHNV and CDR2 YYDKDF (reference sequence). Germline trimming cut 1 base from V and 2 bases from J; bases unmatched to any gene: 2. CDR3 amino acids: CATSRGQGGNQPQHF. The CDR3 nucleotides read TGTGCCACCAGCAGAGGACAGGGAGGCAATCAGCCCCAGCATTTT.

This clonotype was found a few times. V gene TRBV15 combines with J gene TRBJ2-6; weak D call: TRBD2 (6 bases). With 0 bases removed from V and 11 bases from J, the gap between germline ends came to 11 bases. The CDR3 has 14 amino acids. Per germline, CDR1 LNHNV and CDR2 YYDKDF (reference sequence). The CDR3 bases are TGTGCCACCAGCAGAGATGCTGGGGAGGACGTCCTGACTTTC. Translated, it gives CATSRDAGEDVLTF. The variable domain in full, completed from reference TRBV15 and TRBJ2-6, reads DAMVIQNPRYQVTQFGKPVTLSCSQTLNHNVMYWYQQKSSQAPKLLFHYYDKDFNNEADTPDNFQSRRPNTSFCFLDIRSPGLGDTAMYLCATSRDAGEDVLTFGAGSRLTVL.

The chain links TRBV27 to TRBJ2-1; 10 bases line up with TRBD2. Germline CDR1 and CDR2: MNHEY and SMNVEV (reference sequence). J gave up 2 bases and V 6 bases, and 10 bases lay outside the gene matches. The CDR3 spans 17 residues. The CDR3 DNA sequence: TGTGCCAGCAGGCCTCAATCAGCGGGAGGGCCCTACAATGAGCAGTTCTTC. Protein: CASRPQSAGGPYNEQFF.

Only a few counts were recorded for this clonotype. V usage is TRBV6-5 and J usage is TRBJ1-4; D is possibly TRBD1 (5 bases). The germline V and J ends were trimmed by 8 bases and 8 bases, with 15 bases remaining between them. Germline V gene data show CDR1 as MNHEY and CDR2 as SVGAGI. The CDR3 is 13 amino acids. The CDR3 loop reads CASGVAEGEKLFF. The DNA of the CDR3 is TGTGCCAGCGGTGTCGCCGAGGGGGAAAAACTGTTTTTT.

This chain connects TRBV7-3 to TRBJ2-1, with 8 positions matching TRBD2. V lost 0 bases, J lost 10 bases, and 5 bases stayed unmatched. The CDR3 is 14 amino acids. Germline CDR1 and CDR2: SGHTA and FQGTGA. CDR3 protein: CASSLTGGLAEQFF. The CDR3, as DNA: TGTGCCAGCAGCTTAACGGGAGGACTAGCCGAGCAGTTCTTC.

The V and J genes are TRBV7-2 and TRBJ2-1, with D perhaps matching TRBD2 (5 bases). The CDR3 length is 18 residues. V was trimmed by 5 bases and J by 1 base, leaving 21 bases between them. Germline V lookup: CDR1 SGHTA, CDR2 FQGNSA. This chain's CDR3 is CASSTTRVPADSYNEQFF. Written as DNA, the CDR3 is TGTGCCAGCAGCACTACCCGCGTCCCAGCGGATTCCTACAATGAGCAGTTCTTC.

V usage is TRBV20-1 and J usage is TRBJ1-4, with D perhaps matching TRBD1 (6 bases). Germline assignment: CDR1 DFQATT and CDR2 SNEGSKA (reference sequence). Trimming removed 5 bases at V and 0 bases at J, with 10 bases between. This CDR3 has 14 residues. The CDR3 region is CSASQGATNEKLFF. In nucleotides, the CDR3 is TGCAGTGCTTCACAGGGTGCAACTAATGAAAAACTGTTTTTT.

The genes are TRBV7-2 and TRBJ2-1; a weak D match, TRBD2 (5 bases). The germline V and J ends were trimmed by 1 base and 0 bases, with 13 bases remaining between them. Germline CDR1 is SGHTA and CDR2 is FQGNSA. The CDR3 contains 17 residues. CDR3 amino acids: CASSLGGLFSSYNEQFF. CDR3 in DNA: TGTGCCAGCAGCTTAGGAGGGCTTTTCAGCTCCTACAATGAGCAGTTCTTC. Based on the CDR3 plus reference TRBV7-2 and TRBJ2-1, the full variable domain is GAGVSQSPSNKVTEKGKDVELRCDPISGHTALYWYRQSLGQGLEFLIYFQGNSAPDKSGLPSDRFSAERTGGSVSTLTIQRTQQEDSAVYLCASSLGGLFSSYNEQFFGPGTRLTVL.

This clonotype was seen only a few times. The chain combines TRBV2 with TRBJ2-5, with TRBD1 matching 9 bases. V lost 5 bases, J lost 2 bases, and 15 bases stayed unmatched. The CDR3 is 18 residues long. The germline V gene has CDR1 SNHLY and CDR2 FYNNEI. As DNA, the CDR3 is TGTGCCAGCAGTCCCCCCAGCGGGGACAGGGATCCTCAAGAGACCCAGTACTTC. Its translation is CASSPPSGDRDPQETQYF.

This clonotype was seen a single time. This rearrangement joins TRBV7-9 to TRBJ2-4; 7 bases agree with TRBD1. The J call is in doubt because the DNA end fits TRBJ2-5 better. CDR3 size: 16 residues. Germline V lookup: CDR1 SEHNR, CDR2 FQNEAQ (reference sequence). The CDR3 DNA reads as TGTGCCAGCAGCATATGGACAGGTTTGCTTTCAGGGACCCAGTACTTC. Translating it yields CASSIWTGLLSGTQYF.

On this clonotype itself: The conserved phenylalanine or tryptophan normally closing the CDR3 is absent here, so this likely arose from a read error. The V gene is TRBV20-1, the J gene TRBJ1-2; D possibly corresponds to TRBD1 (6 bases). Germline V CDR1 and CDR2: DFQATT, SNEGSKA (reference sequence). The CDR3 covers 13 residues. V gave up 3 bases and J gave up 4 bases, with 12 bases separating them. The CDR3 sequence is CSASVDSGYGYTL. DNA for the CDR3: TGCAGTGCTAGTGTGGACAGCGGCTATGGCTACACCCTC.

This chain joins TRBV5-1 and TRBJ2-1; a possible D gene is TRBD2 (6 bases). Germline CDR1 is SGHRS and CDR2 is YFSETQ. Trimming took 4 bases from V and 0 from J, leaving 8 bases between them. CDR3 length equals 14 residues. Here the CDR3 reads CASSRGDSYNEQFF. Written as DNA, the CDR3 is TGCGCCAGCAGCCGCGGGGACTCCTACAATGAGCAGTTCTTC.

V is TRBV28 and J is TRBJ1-1; D unclear. Germline-derived CDR1 and CDR2 are MDHEN and SYDVKM. V was clipped by 1 base and J by 1 base, with 10 bases between them. There are 15 residues in the CDR3. CDR3 region: CASSLLDSPNTEAFF. As DNA, the CDR3 is TGTGCCAGCAGTTTATTAGACTCTCCGAACACTGAAGCTTTCTTT.

This sequence joins TRBV27 and TRBJ2-7; D remains unclear. The end of the DNA is better explained by TRBJ2-5, so the J call may be wrong. From germline, CDR1 is MNHEY and CDR2 SMNVEV (reference sequence). The CDR3 is made up of 15 amino acids. The CDR3 protein is CASSSFHPSQETQYF. Written as DNA, the CDR3 is TGTGCCAGCAGTTCCTTCCATCCATCCCAAGAGACCCAGTACTTC.

Notes on this clonotype: At one end the junction does not follow the germline gene, possibly because of a read error. The V gene is TRBV7-9, the J gene TRBJ2-6; D is ambiguous. This CDR3 has 15 residues. CDR1 and CDR2 (germline): SEHNR, FQNEAQ (reference sequence). DNA of the CDR3: TGTGCCAACAGCTTATTAAGCTCTGGGGCCAACGTCCTGACTTTC. This translates into CANSLLSSGANVLTF.